One and the same sample provided the 5 T cell receptor beta chains below, sequenced in a study of cytomegalovirus exposure and HLA in healthy donors. 13 Jbeta primers and 60 Vbeta primers were used for the PCR. Clones were read by immunoSEQ multiplex PCR, and TCRdb kept only the in-frame ones, dropping some. The sample has about 150,000 clones, less than 80% seen once. Sequencing was done on a sample of PBMCs. The receptors originated from a man aged 50-60 years in good health and CMV-seropositive.

This clone was observed a single time. The chain recombines TRBV11-2 with TRBJ1-1; the D is unclear. Looked up from germline, CDR1 is SGHAT and CDR2 is FQNNGV. The CDR3 consists of 13 residues. The V end was cut by 3 bases, the J end by 1 base, with 6 bases between. CDR3: CASSFEENTEAFF. CDR3 coding DNA: TGTGCCAGCAGCTTCGAGGAGAACACTGAAGCTTTCTTT.

In regard to this clone: Germline and junction disagree at one end, which may indicate a read error. CDR3 residues: CSVFQGWNAEAFF. DNA for the CDR3: TGCAGCGTCTTTCAGGGCTGGAACGCTGAAGCTTTCTTT. The chain recombines TRBV29-1 with TRBJ1-1, with D tentatively TRBD1 (5 bases). CDR1 is SQVTM, CDR2 ANQGSEA, per germline. The CDR3 covers 13 residues.

The CDR3, as DNA: TGTGCCAGTAGTCTGATAGAGGGCACTGAAGCTTTCTTT. Its translation is CASSLIEGTEAFF. V gene TRBV19 combines with J gene TRBJ1-1, with D hard to call. Germline V gives CDR1 LNHDA, CDR2 SQIVND (reference sequence). The CDR3 is 13 residues long. The V gene lost 5 bases and the J gene lost 4 bases, with 11 bases spanning the gap.

This clone has a handful of counts. V gene TRBV16 combines with J gene TRBJ1-2; D perhaps matches TRBD1 (5 bases). V shed 0 bases and J shed 2 bases, with 10 bases lying between them. Germline loops: CDR1 KGHSY, CDR2 FQNENV. The CDR3 has 15 amino acids. The CDR3 sequence is CASSQSGLGNYGYTF. In DNA, the CDR3 is TGTGCCAGCAGCCAATCGGGACTAGGGAACTATGGCTACACCTTC.

The V and J genes are TRBV5-6 and TRBJ1-2; TRBD1 aligns across 7 bases. This CDR3 spans 17 amino acids. The J segment lost 5 bases and the V segment lost 1 base, leaving 14 bases of the junction unmatched. Germline CDR1 is SGHDT and CDR2 is YYEEEE. Here the CDR3 DNA reads TGTGCCAGCAGCTTGCGAGGGGGAAGGGGGCGTGGTTATGGCTACACCTTC. Translated, it gives CASSLRGGRGRGYGYTF.